This T cell receptor (beta chain) came from a study of blood T cell repertoires in COVID-19. Methods used by the authors: Researchers report that nucleated cell counts were estimated from reference gene primer amplification. The table came from immunoSEQ multiplex PCR; TCRdb's copy has only in-frame clones and leaves some out. That table furnishes V, J and clone size, whereas the DNA furnished D and trimming. The sample lists around 68,000 clones; roughly 84% were seen once. Comment on this clone: The sample holds other DNA sequences that translate to the same CDR3.

The length of the CDR3 is 14 residues. Germline trimming cut 0 bases from V and 5 bases from J; bases unmatched to any gene: 4. The V gene's germline CDR1 is SGHRS and CDR2 YFSETQ. This clonotype was obtained from a man aged 45-65 years with active COVID-19. The material sequenced was peripheral blood. The chain joins TRBV5-1 to TRBJ2-5, with 7 bases fitting TRBD1. The CDR3 sequence is CASSLGQGRETQYF. CDR3 in DNA: TGCGCCAGCAGCTTGGGACAGGGACGGGAGACCCAGTACTTC.